This TCR beta chain was recorded in a study of blood T cell repertoires in COVID-19. This table comes from immunoSEQ multiplex PCR, and its TCRdb copy is limited to in-frame clones, with some not included. This sample has around 170,000 clones, with roughly nine tenths found just once. The sequenced sample consisted of peripheral blood. The TCR sequence derives from a woman aged 70-85 years with acute or convalescent COVID-19.

This CDR3 reads CASVPTQVAYEQYF. CDR3 DNA sequence: TGTGCCAGCGTCCCCACGCAGGTAGCCTACGAGCAGTACTTC. The rearrangement joins TRBV7-2 to TRBJ2-7; D gene unclear. This CDR3 has 14 residues. Germline CDR1 SGHTA, CDR2 FQGNSA. V was trimmed by 8 bases and J by 2 bases, leaving 16 bases between them.